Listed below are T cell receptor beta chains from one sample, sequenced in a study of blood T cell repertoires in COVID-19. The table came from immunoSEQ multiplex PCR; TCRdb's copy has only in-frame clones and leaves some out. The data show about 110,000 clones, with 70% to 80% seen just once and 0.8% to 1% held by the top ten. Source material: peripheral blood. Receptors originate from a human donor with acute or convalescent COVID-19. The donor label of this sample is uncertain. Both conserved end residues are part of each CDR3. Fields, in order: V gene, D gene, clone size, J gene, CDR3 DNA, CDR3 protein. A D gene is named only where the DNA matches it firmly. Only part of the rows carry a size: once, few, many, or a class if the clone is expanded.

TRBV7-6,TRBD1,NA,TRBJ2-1,TGTGCCAGCAGCTTAGGATTTGTAGGGACAGGGTACTATGAGCAGTTCTTC,CASSLGFVGTGYYEQFF
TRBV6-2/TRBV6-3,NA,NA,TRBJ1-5,TGTGCCAGCAGTCCCGACAGAAGCAATCAGCCCCAGCATTTT,CASSPDRSNQPQHF
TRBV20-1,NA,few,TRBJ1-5,TGCAGTGCTAGTGAATTTTCAGGGTTCAATCAGCCCCAGCATTTT,CSASEFSGFNQPQHF
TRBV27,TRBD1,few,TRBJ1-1,TGTGCCAGCAGTTTTACAGGGGGCACTGAAGCTTTCTTT,CASSFTGGTEAFF
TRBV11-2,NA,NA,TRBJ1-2,TGTGCCAGCAGCTTAGACGCAGGTCCGTTGGGCTACACCTTC,CASSLDAGPLGYTF
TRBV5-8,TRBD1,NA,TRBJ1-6,TGTGCCAGCAGCCTTGGACAGGGGGGATATTCACCCCTCCACTTT,CASSLGQGGYSPLHF
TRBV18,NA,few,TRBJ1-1,TGTGCCAGCTCACCACAGGGCAGGGACACTGAAGCTTTCTTT,CASSPQGRDTEAFF
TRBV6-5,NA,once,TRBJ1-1,TGTGCCAGCACTTGGACGCGGGGGAACACTGAAGCTTTCTTT,CASTWTRGNTEAFF
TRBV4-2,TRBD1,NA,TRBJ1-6,TGTGCCAGCAGCCAGGCCCGGGACAGGGGTACACCCCTCCACTTT,CASSQARDRGTPLHF
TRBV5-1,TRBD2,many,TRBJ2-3,TGCGCCAGCAGCTTGCAGCGGACTAGCGGGGGAGATACGCAGTATTTT,CASSLQRTSGGDTQYF